A single T cell receptor beta chain is shown here with its context. Clones were read by immunoSEQ multiplex PCR, and TCRdb kept only the in-frame ones, dropping some. The sample includes just over 60,000 clones, approximately 88% of them seen just once. The data were taken from a study of PD-1 blockade in classical Hodgkin lymphoma. Following autologous stem cell transplantation, relapse occurred in every patient, and exposure to brentuximab vedotin varied. CDR1 MDHEN and CDR2 SYDVKM come from the germline V gene. Losses at the gene ends were 6 bases for V and 3 bases for J; bases not matched to a gene: 11. The CDR3 is 18 amino acids.

The specimen comprised peripheral blood mononuclear cells (PBMCs), sampled at baseline. The chain couples TRBV28 to TRBJ1-6; 10 positions agree with TRBD1. The receptor was derived from a human donor with classical Hodgkin lymphoma. The CDR3 DNA follows: TGTGCCAGCAGCCCCGGGACAGGGGATCAGAGCTATAATTCACCCCTCCACTTT. Protein sequence: CASSPGTGDQSYNSPLHF.